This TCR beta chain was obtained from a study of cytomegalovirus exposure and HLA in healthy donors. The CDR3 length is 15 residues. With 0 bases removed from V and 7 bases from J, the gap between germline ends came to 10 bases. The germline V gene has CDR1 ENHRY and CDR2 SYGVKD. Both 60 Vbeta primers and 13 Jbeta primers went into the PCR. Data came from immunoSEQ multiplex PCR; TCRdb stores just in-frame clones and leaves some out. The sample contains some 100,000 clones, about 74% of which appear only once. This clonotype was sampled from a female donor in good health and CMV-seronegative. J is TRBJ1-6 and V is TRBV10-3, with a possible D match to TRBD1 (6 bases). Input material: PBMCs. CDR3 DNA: TGTGCCATCAGTGAGTCTGGACAGCACAATTCACCCCTCCACTTT. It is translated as CAISESGQHNSPLHF.